A single T cell receptor (beta chain) is shown here with its context. Its specificity is not known. The data belong to a study of cytomegalovirus exposure and HLA in healthy donors. Study-wide context: The early release's HLA-typed donors yielded 78 million or so unique TCRs. General study results and limits: Among the most significant clusters, several appeared linked to common viral pathogens in a later analysis.

Both 60 Vbeta primers and 13 Jbeta primers went into the PCR. Profiling relied on immunoSEQ multiplex PCR, and the TCRdb table lists in-frame clones only, not all of them. The table includes 100,000 to 150,000 clones, about three quarters detected once. The germline gives CDR1 LGHNA, CDR2 YSLEER. The length of the CDR3 is 13 residues. V lost 0 bases, J lost 4 bases, and 6 bases lay in between. The specimen sequenced was PBMCs. The sequence was obtained from a man over 45 in good health and CMV-seronegative. The genes are TRBV4-3 and TRBJ1-1; D is uncertain. The CDR3 spells CASSQDRLTEAFF. CDR3 DNA: TGCGCCAGCAGCCAAGACCGACTCACTGAAGCTTTCTTT.